These 14 T cell receptor beta chains were all obtained from the same sample, sequenced in a study of tumor and adjacent non-tumor tissue in lung cancer. A modified ARM-PCR protocol with three rounds of nested PCR amplified TCRbeta. TCRdb passed the multiplex PCR reads through MiXCR, listing each CDR3 protein once. The sample yields more than 60,000 distinct CDR3 sequences, roughly 80% seen once. RNA was extracted from bulk tissue without any cell sorting. Material: lung tumor tissue. The receptors were sampled from a woman between 50 and 59 years old with non-small cell lung cancer.

This clonotype was counted a single time. Relative to the germline gene, one junction end is altered; a read error may explain this. CDR3 region: CASNQYGQQPQHF. For the CDR3, the DNA is TGCGCCAGCAACCAATATGGTCAACAGCCCCAGCATTTT. This chain joins TRBV4-1 and TRBJ1-5; D gene ambiguous. The CDR3 extends over 13 amino acids. Germline V lookup: CDR1 MGHRA, CDR2 YSYEKL.

This clonotype is labeled medium-sized. This chain links TRBV5-4 with TRBJ1-6; the D is unclear. The V gene lost 1 base and the J gene lost 7 bases, with 15 bases spanning the gap. CDR3 length: 16 residues. Germline CDR1 SGHNT, CDR2 YYREEE (reference sequence). The CDR3 nucleotides read TGTGCCAGCAGCTTGTTAGGAGCTCGAAAGAATTCACCCCTCCACTTT. Translating gives CASSLLGARKNSPLHF.

This rearrangement joins TRBV30 to TRBJ2-2; D may be TRBD2 (6 bases). CDR1 is GTSNPN and CDR2 is SVGIG in the germline V gene (reference sequence). With 2 bases removed from V and 6 bases from J, the gap between germline ends came to 19 bases. CDR3 size: 16 residues. CDR3 in amino acids: CAWSRLTGVVAGELFF. The CDR3 bases are TGTGCCTGGAGTCGCCTAACGGGAGTCGTTGCCGGGGAGCTGTTTTTT.

The genes are TRBV12-3 or TRBV12-4 and TRBJ2-1; TRBD2 is a possible D gene (5 bases). The CDR3 is 15 amino acids. The CDR3 spells CVTSLNGLTYNEQFF. CDR3 nucleotides: TGTGTCACCAGTTTAAACGGACTCACCTACAATGAGCAGTTCTTC.

Concerning this clonotype: Compared with germline, one end of the junction differs, possibly owing to a read error. The chain is built from TRBV11-2 and TRBJ2-3, with no clear D. The CDR3 sequence is 13 residues long. In germline, CDR1 is SGHAT, CDR2 FQNNGV. CDR3 sequence reads: CDSSLHRADTQYF. For the CDR3, the DNA is TGTGACAGCAGTTTACATCGGGCAGATACGCAGTATTTT.

This clonotype showed up many times. The chain is built from TRBV11-2 and TRBJ2-5, with TRBD1 as a possible D gene (5 bases). The germline CDR1 and CDR2 sequences are SGHAT and FQNNGV. V dropped 3 bases and J dropped 3 bases, with 8 bases sitting between them. The CDR3 contains 13 residues. This chain's CDR3 is CASSLSREETQYF. CDR3 DNA sequence: TGTGCCAGCAGCTTGTCCAGGGAAGAGACCCAGTACTTC.

As regards this clonotype: The germline gene is not matched at one end of the junction; a read error may be the cause. The DNA of the CDR3 is TGTGCCAACAGTCAAGAAGGACTAGCGGGAGAAGACCGCTACGAACAGTACTTC. Its protein product is CANSQEGLAGEDRYEQYF. The chain combines TRBV4-2 with TRBJ2-7, with TRBD2 matching over 13 bases. CDR3 length: 18 residues. The germline V gene encodes CDR1 LGHNA and CDR2 YNFKEQ.

With respect to this clonotype: Mismatch with germline at one junction end may stem from a read error. The rearrangement joins TRBV20-1 to TRBJ2-3; D is unclear. The CDR3 sequence is 12 residues long. Germline loops: CDR1 DFQATT, CDR2 SNEGSKA (reference sequence). CDR3 DNA sequence: TGCTGTGCTCGTTGGGTAGCAGATACGCAGTATTTT. Protein product: CCARWVADTQYF.

The chain employs TRBV20-1 and TRBJ2-7; D might be TRBD2 (5 bases). The CDR3 runs 16 residues. The V gene lost 0 bases and the J gene lost 4 bases, with 19 bases spanning the gap. Per the germline V gene, CDR1 is DFQATT and CDR2 is SNEGSKA (reference sequence). The CDR3 protein is CSARDLTGAGVYEQYF. For the CDR3, the DNA is TGCAGTGCTAGAGATCTGACGGGTGCCGGGGTGTACGAGCAGTACTTC.

Concerning this clonotype itself: A much larger clone sits a single nucleotide away, making a read error possible. V and J are TRBV6-5 and TRBJ1-2; D is uncertain. The germline CDR1 and CDR2 sequences are MNHEY and SVGAGI. Deletions cut 11 bases from V and 3 bases from J, with 16 bases between. The length of the CDR3 is 13 residues. The CDR3 region has the DNA TGTGCCGGCCGAGGGCAGGTTGACTATGGCTACACCTTC. Encoded protein: CAGRGQVDYGYTF.

This clonotype occurred many times. A much larger clone lies a single base off, so this may be a read error. The genes are TRBV29-1 and TRBJ2-7, with 9 bases matching TRBD1. This CDR3 is 15 amino acids long. Per the germline V gene, CDR1 is SQVTM and CDR2 is ANQGSEA. The CDR3 nucleotides read TGCGGCGTTGTACTGTCGGACAGGGGATCCTACGAGCAGTACTTC. Amino acid sequence: CGVVLSDRGSYEQYF.

This clonotype occurred once. One junction end disagrees with the germline gene, perhaps due to a read error. The V and J genes are TRBV6-5 and TRBJ2-5; D is undetermined. Germline V gene lookup returns CDR1 MNHEY and CDR2 SVGAGI. There are 13 residues in the CDR3. CDR3 protein: CASSYDVEETQCF. The CDR3 DNA reads TGTGCTAGCAGTTACGACGTGGAAGAGACCCAGTGCTTC.

A remark on this clonotype: At one boundary the junction diverges from the germline segment, which might be a read error. The CDR3 DNA reads TGCAGCGTTGAAGGTGATGAAGGGGGGAGCTACAACGAGCAGTTCTTC. It encodes CSVEGDEGGSYNEQFF. This chain connects TRBV29-1 to TRBJ2-1; D possibly matches TRBD1 or TRBD2 (6 bases each). The CDR3 runs 16 residues. Germline values: CDR1 SQVTM, CDR2 ANQGSEA.

A note on this clonotype: Because it lacks the conserved phenylalanine or tryptophan at the end, this CDR3 is likely a read error. The chain couples TRBV12-3 or TRBV12-4 to TRBJ1-5; no definite D call. The J call is doubtful: the DNA matches TRBJ2-3 better. This CDR3 region has 13 residues. The CDR3 spells CASTPNTNQPQYL. The CDR3 nucleotides read TGTGCCAGCACCCCAAACACCAATCAGCCCCAGTATCTT.